These T cell receptor beta chains were read from a single sample in a study of blood T cell repertoires in COVID-19. Clones were read by immunoSEQ multiplex PCR, and TCRdb kept only the in-frame ones, dropping some. This sample yields approximately 230,000 clones, of which around 80% are seen a single time; around 16% belongs to the top ten. The sample consisted of PBMCs or T cells enriched from blood (not recorded which). The receptors stem from a man aged 35 to 55 who had recovered from COVID-19. Both conserved end residues are part of each CDR3. D genes are given only for firm matches. Only some rows state a clone size, as once, few, many or a class for expanded clones.

-	TRBV9	TRBJ2-5	-	TGTGCCAGCAGCGTAGTAGCAGGGGACCAAGAGACCCAGTACTTC	CASSVVAGDQETQYF
-	TRBV7-3	TRBJ2-3	TRBD2	TGTGCCAGCTCAGCCCGCACTAGCGGGAGTGCAGATACGCAGTATTTT	CASSARTSGSADTQYF
many	TRBV18	TRBJ1-2	-	TGTGCCAGCTCACCACCAAAGGGGATTCTGGGCTACACCTTC	CASSPPKGILGYTF
-	TRBV18	TRBJ2-3	TRBD1	TGTGCCAGCTCTCCTCGGACAGGGAGCACAGATACGCAGTATTTT	CASSPRTGSTDTQYF
few	TRBV7-2	TRBJ2-5	TRBD2	TGTGCCAGCAGCTTAGCGTCTGCGGGGGGGCAAGAGACCCAGTACTTC	CASSLASAGGQETQYF
-	TRBV5-5	TRBJ2-2	TRBD1	TGTGCCAGCAGCTTGTCCGGGACAGCGAACACCGGGGAGCTGTTTTTT	CASSLSGTANTGELFF
-	TRBV10-3	TRBJ1-1	-	TGTGCCATCAGTGAGTCGGGGGACTTTGAAGCTTTCTTT	CAISESGDFEAFF
-	TRBV28	TRBJ2-1	-	TGTGCCAGCAGTTTGAGCCTCCCACCCAATGAGCAGTTCTTC	CASSLSLPPNEQFF
-	TRBV5-1	TRBJ1-5	-	TGCGCCAGCAGCTTGGAGGCAGGGGCTCATTATCAGCCCCAGCATTTT	CASSLEAGAHYQPQHF
-	TRBV28	TRBJ2-1	-	TGTGCCAGCAGAGAGGGTGGGTGGGGCTCCTACAATGAGCAGTTCTTC	CASREGGWGSYNEQFF
-	TRBV28	TRBJ2-1	TRBD2	TGTGCCAGCAGTCCCCACGGACTAGCGGGAGGATACAATGAGCAGTTCTTC	CASSPHGLAGGYNEQFF
once	TRBV9	TRBJ1-3	-	TGTGCCAGCAGCGTTTATTCCTCTGGAAACACCATATATTTT	CASSVYSSGNTIYF
once	TRBV7-9	TRBJ2-7	TRBD1	TGTGCCAGCAGCCCGGGACAGGGGTTCGGGCAGTACTTC	CASSPGQGFGQYF
-	TRBV19	TRBJ2-2	-	TGTGCCAGTAGTATACTTCGGGGTCACGGGGAGCTGTTTTTT	CASSILRGHGELFF
-	TRBV7-2	TRBJ2-3	-	TGTGCCAGCAGGGCAGGTGGAGATACGCAGTATTTT	CASRAGGDTQYF
-	TRBV6-6	TRBJ2-7	-	TGTGCCAGCAATTCTGGGGGGAGCTACGAGCAGTACTTC	CASNSGGSYEQYF
few	TRBV2	TRBJ1-4	TRBD1	TGTGCCAGCCTCGTTCGGGACAGGGCGGTTTTT	CASLVRDRAVF
-	TRBV28	TRBJ2-5	TRBD2	TGTGCCAGCAATACCAGAGGTGCAGCGGGAGTGGGGGAGACCCAGTACTTC	CASNTRGAAGVGETQYF
few	TRBV25-1	TRBJ1-4	-	TGTGCCAGCTCAAGGGGAAGGACTAATGAAAAACTGTTTTTT	CASSRGRTNEKLFF
-	TRBV2	TRBJ2-7	TRBD2	TGTGCCAGCTTGTGGACTAGCGGCTCTAACGAGCAGTACTTC	CASLWTSGSNEQYF
-	TRBV7-2	TRBJ1-4	-	TGTGCCAGCAGCCCCCGTACGGGTGAAAAACTGTTTTTT	CASSPRTGEKLFF
-	TRBV4-1	TRBJ2-1	TRBD2	TGCGCCAGCCCCCGAGAGACTAGCGCGGTTTGGAATGAGCAGTTCTTC	CASPRETSAVWNEQFF
-	TRBV5-1	TRBJ2-5	TRBD2	TGCGCCAGCAGCTCTGGACTAGCGGGGGGAGAGACCCAGTACTTC	CASSSGLAGGETQYF
-	TRBV7-3	TRBJ1-2	TRBD1	TGTGCCAGCAGTCAGGGACAGAACTATGGCTACACCTTC	CASSQGQNYGYTF
-	TRBV4-1	TRBJ2-1	TRBD2	TGCGCCAGCAGCCCAGCGGGACTAGCGGGACGGGCATCCTACAATGAGCAGTTCTTC	CASSPAGLAGRASYNEQFF
once	TRBV12-3/TRBV12-4	TRBJ2-1	-	TGTGCCAGCACCCTCTCCCTGTACAATGAGCAGTTCTTC	CASTLSLYNEQFF
few	TRBV28	TRBJ1-4	-	TGTGCCAGCTCCGGGGGGGATACAACTAATGAAAAACTGTTTTTT	CASSGGDTTNEKLFF
-	TRBV5-1	TRBJ2-7	TRBD1	TGCGCCAGCAGCGACCAAACAGGGGGCCTCTACGAGCAGTACTTC	CASSDQTGGLYEQYF